This TCR beta chain derives from a study of control samples from healthy donors and cancer patients. The protocol was immunoSEQ multiplex PCR, while the TCRdb copy is restricted to in-frame clones and leaves out a portion. The sample holds 20,000 to 30,000 clones, 82% seen once. V was cut by 0 bases and J by 5 bases, with 19 bases left in between. From germline, CDR1 is LGHDT and CDR2 YNNKEL (reference sequence). CDR3 length: 17 residues. The sample consisted of PBMCs. This rearrangement joins TRBV3-1 (or the pseudogene TRBV3-2) to TRBJ1-2, with a weak D call TRBD1 (6 bases). The sequence was collected from a man in his fifties or sixties with colorectal cancer. Written as DNA, the CDR3 is TGTGCCAGCAGCCAAGACTCCACGCCGGGGGCATTTTATGGCTACACCTTC. This gives the protein CASSQDSTPGAFYGYTF.